The rows below give T cell receptor beta chains drawn from one sample of a study of T cell clones after liver transplantation. The protocol was immunoSEQ multiplex PCR, while the TCRdb copy is restricted to in-frame clones and leaves out a portion. The table has approximately 10,000 clones, approximately 74% seen once; the top ten hold roughly 24%. Sequenced material: CD4+ T cells from blood, taken approximately 29 months after liver transplant. These receptors came from a human patient who received a liver transplant. Some of these T cells may belong to the graft donor. CDR3s include the opening cysteine and the closing phenylalanine or tryptophan. Fields, in order: clone size, D gene, V gene, J gene, CDR3 DNA, CDR3 protein. The D gene is left open where the match is weak. Expanded clones get a size class; other rows say once, few or many, or leave the size out.

>NA|TRBD2|TRBV10-1|TRBJ2-1
TGCGCCAGCAGTAGCGGGGGGAGGGTAAATGAGCAGTTCTTC
CASSSGGRVNEQFF
>NA|TRBD2|TRBV11-3|TRBJ2-2
TGTGCCAGCAGCTCCCCCGAGCGGGGGACGAACACCGGGGAGCTGTTTTTT
CASSSPERGTNTGELFF
>NA|TRBD2|TRBV28|TRBJ2-2
TGTGCCAGCAGTCTTAGCGTTCGGCGGGAGGGCCGTCCCGGGGAGCTGTTTTTT
CASSLSVRREGRPGELFF
>few|TRBD2|TRBV4-2|TRBJ2-1
TGTGCCAGCAGCCAAGTCGGCCCGGGACTAGCGGGGGGGCTTTCCAATGAGCAGTTCTTC
CASSQVGPGLAGGLSNEQFF
>few|NA|TRBV27|TRBJ1-2
TGTGCCAGCAGTAAAGGATTTAACTATGGCTACACCTTC
CASSKGFNYGYTF
>NA|NA|TRBV28|TRBJ1-2
TGTGCCAGCAGAAAAAACCAAGGGAGGGGGAGGTCTGGCTACACCTTC
CASRKNQGRGRSGYTF
>NA|TRBD1|TRBV19|TRBJ1-1
TGTGCCAGTACCTACAGGGGGCGCACTGAAGCTTTCTTT
CASTYRGRTEAFF
>once|TRBD2|TRBV6-1|TRBJ2-2
TGTGCCAGCAGTGAAGCCTTTAGCGGGGGGGCCCGGGAGCTGTTTTTT
CASSEAFSGGARELFF
>NA|NA|TRBV6-1|TRBJ2-7
TGTGCCAGCAACTCAGATTCCTACGAGCAGTACTTC
CASNSDSYEQYF
>once|TRBD2|TRBV6-4|TRBJ2-5
TGTGCCAGCAGTGACAATGCGGGAGAGAGAGAGACCCAGTACTTC
CASSDNAGERETQYF
>once|TRBD1|TRBV4-3|TRBJ1-2
TGCGCCAGCAGCCTCGACAGGGGGCTTGGGTATGGCTACACCTTC
CASSLDRGLGYGYTF
>medium-sized|NA|TRBV19|TRBJ2-2
TGTGCCAGTGAAGGACAGACCGGGGAGCTGTTTTTT
CASEGQTGELFF
>few|TRBD1|TRBV28|TRBJ2-5
TGTGCCACCCAGCCCGGGACAGCTCAAGAGACCCAGTACTTC
CATQPGTAQETQYF
>NA|NA|TRBV28|TRBJ1-6
TGTGCCAGCAGTCTAGATTTTACGGCGCGACATTCACCCCTCCACTTT
CASSLDFTARHSPLHF
>few|NA|TRBV6-1|TRBJ2-5
TGTGCCAGCAGGGTTCCCTTAGAAGAGACCCAGTACTTC
CASRVPLEETQYF
>NA|NA|TRBV5-4|TRBJ2-2
TGTGCCAGCAGCTTGCCGGATAGAAACACCGGGGAGCTGTTTTTT
CASSLPDRNTGELFF
>NA|TRBD2|TRBV6-5|TRBJ2-7
TGTGCCAGCAGTTACTCGACTAGCGGGGGGTACGAGCAGTACTTC
CASSYSTSGGYEQYF
>NA|TRBD2|TRBV6-5|TRBJ2-1
TGTGCCACAGGGAGGGCGAGGAATGAGCAGTTCTTC
CATGRARNEQFF
>medium-sized|NA|TRBV27|TRBJ1-2
TGTGCCAGCAGTTTAGGAACAGGGAGTGGCTACACCTTC
CASSLGTGSGYTF
>NA|TRBD2|TRBV27|TRBJ2-1
TGTGCCAGCAGTCTAGCGGGGGTGGATGAGCAGTTCTTC
CASSLAGVDEQFF
>NA|NA|TRBV5-6|TRBJ2-2
TGTGCCAGCAGCAAGGAGAACACCGGGGAGCTGTTTTTT
CASSKENTGELFF
>NA|NA|TRBV28|TRBJ2-3
TGTGCCAGCAGTTTGAACCCTAGTTTAGGTACGCAGTATTTT
CASSLNPSLGTQYF
>NA|NA|TRBV28|TRBJ1-1
TGTGCCAGCAGTTTGATTGCAACCTTGAACACTGAAGCTTTCTTT
CASSLIATLNTEAFF
>NA|NA|TRBV10-3|TRBJ2-4
TGTGCCATCAGTGAGCAGGGGAAAAACATTCAGTACTTC
CAISEQGKNIQYF
>NA|NA|TRBV13|TRBJ1-4
TGTGCCAGCAGCCTCTTAAACGGGAGAACTAATGAAAAACTGTTTTTT
CASSLLNGRTNEKLFF
>once|NA|TRBV2|TRBJ2-3
TGTGCCAGCAGTGAATTTAGCGCGGCAACCTTGGCAGATACGCAGTATTTT
CASSEFSAATLADTQYF
>few|NA|TRBV2|TRBJ2-3
TGTGCCAGCACGAATACACCCAGCACAGATACGCAGTATTTT
CASTNTPSTDTQYF
>NA|NA|TRBV7-6|TRBJ1-1
TGTGCCAGCAGCTTGGTACCAGGAAACACTGAAGCTTTCTTT
CASSLVPGNTEAFF
>NA|NA|TRBV28|TRBJ1-5
TGTGCCAGCAACCCGAGGAGGGGTATCCAGCCCCAGCATTTT
CASNPRRGIQPQHF
>NA|TRBD1|TRBV6-6|TRBJ1-6
TGTGCCAGCAGTTACTCAACGCAGGGGGGGAATTCACCCCTCCACTTT
CASSYSTQGGNSPLHF
>NA|NA|TRBV25-1|TRBJ1-2
TGTGCCAGCAGTGCAGACGGGCCCTATGGCTACACCTTC
CASSADGPYGYTF
>few|NA|TRBV2|TRBJ1-6
TGTGCCAGCATCCTGGCGGGAAATTCACCCCTCCACTTT
CASILAGNSPLHF
>NA|NA|TRBV5-6|TRBJ2-5
TGTGCCAGCAGCTTCCGACCGCTACTAAGTTCCCCTGAAGAGACCCAGTACTTC
CASSFRPLLSSPEETQYF
>NA|TRBD1|TRBV19|TRBJ1-2
TGTGCCAGTAGTACAGGGGGCTCGGGCTATGGCTACACCTTC
CASSTGGSGYGYTF
>few|NA|TRBV28|TRBJ2-1
TGTGCCAGCAGTTTTTCAGACAGTACCTACAATGAGCAGTTCTTC
CASSFSDSTYNEQFF
>NA|NA|TRBV27|TRBJ2-3
TGTGCCAGCAGTCAGGAAGGTTCGACGCAGTATTTT
CASSQEGSTQYF
>NA|TRBD1|TRBV27|TRBJ2-2
TGTGCCAGCAGTTTTTGGGGACAGGGGGCGAGCACCGGGGAGCTGTTTTTT
CASSFWGQGASTGELFF
>NA|NA|TRBV27|TRBJ1-2
TGTGCCAGCAGGCAAGCCACCGGAGTCAACTATGGCTACACCTTC
CASRQATGVNYGYTF
>NA|TRBD1|TRBV19|TRBJ1-2
TGTGCCAGTAGTCCGGGACAGGGAAACTATGGCTACACCTTC
CASSPGQGNYGYTF
>few|NA|TRBV2|TRBJ2-7
TGTGCCAGCATTGTGGGAGGAGCCTACGAGCAGTACTTC
CASIVGGAYEQYF
>once|NA|TRBV5-1|TRBJ1-6
TGCGCCAGCAGCTCGGACAGTGTAAATTCACCCCTCCACTTT
CASSSDSVNSPLHF
>NA|NA|TRBV6-5|TRBJ2-7
TGTGCCAGCAGTTACTCGTTGAGGGCCGCGGAGCAGTACTTC
CASSYSLRAAEQYF
>NA|NA|TRBV21-1|TRBJ2-7
TGTGCCAGCAGCAACTGGACGGTCCCGGTGTGGGAGCAGTACTTC
CASSNWTVPVWEQYF
>NA|TRBD1|TRBV11-1|TRBJ2-1
TGTGCCAGCAGGTGGGACAGGGGGCTACTTGCCTACAATGAGCAGTTCTTC
CASRWDRGLLAYNEQFF
>NA|NA|TRBV5-4|TRBJ2-1
TGTGCCAGCAGCTTGTTGGCAGCCTACAATGAGCAGTTCTTC
CASSLLAAYNEQFF